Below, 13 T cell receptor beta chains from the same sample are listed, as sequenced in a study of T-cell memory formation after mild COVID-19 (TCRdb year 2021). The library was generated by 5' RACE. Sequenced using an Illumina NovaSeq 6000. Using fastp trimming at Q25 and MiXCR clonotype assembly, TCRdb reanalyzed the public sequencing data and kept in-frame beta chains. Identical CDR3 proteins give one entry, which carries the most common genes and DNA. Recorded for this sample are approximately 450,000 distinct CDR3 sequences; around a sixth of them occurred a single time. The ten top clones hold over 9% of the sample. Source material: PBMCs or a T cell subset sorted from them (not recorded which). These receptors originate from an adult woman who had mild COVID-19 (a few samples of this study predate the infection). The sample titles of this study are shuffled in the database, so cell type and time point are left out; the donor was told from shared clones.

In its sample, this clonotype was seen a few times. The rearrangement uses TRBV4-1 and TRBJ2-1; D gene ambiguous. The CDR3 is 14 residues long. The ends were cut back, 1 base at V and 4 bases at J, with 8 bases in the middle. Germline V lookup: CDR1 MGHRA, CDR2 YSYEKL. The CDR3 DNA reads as TGCGCCAGCAGCCAAGTAAGGCTATACAATGAGCAGTTCTTC. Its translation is CASSQVRLYNEQFF.

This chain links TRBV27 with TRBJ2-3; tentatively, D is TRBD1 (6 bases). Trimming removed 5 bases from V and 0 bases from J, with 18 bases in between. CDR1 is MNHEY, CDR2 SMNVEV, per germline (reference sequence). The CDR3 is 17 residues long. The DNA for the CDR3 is TGTGCCAGCAGTCCCGGACAGATACTTACTAGCACAGATACGCAGTATTTT. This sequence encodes CASSPGQILTSTDTQYF.

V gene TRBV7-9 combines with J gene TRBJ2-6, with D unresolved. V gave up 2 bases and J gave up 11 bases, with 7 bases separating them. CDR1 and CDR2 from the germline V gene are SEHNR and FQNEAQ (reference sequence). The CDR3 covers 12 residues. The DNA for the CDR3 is TGTGCCAGCAGCTTAAGGAACGACGTCCTGACTTTC. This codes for CASSLRNDVLTF.

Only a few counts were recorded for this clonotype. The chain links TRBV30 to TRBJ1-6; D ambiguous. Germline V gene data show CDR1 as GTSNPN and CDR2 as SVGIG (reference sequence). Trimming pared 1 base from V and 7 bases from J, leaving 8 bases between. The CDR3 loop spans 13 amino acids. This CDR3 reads CAWSGQPNSPLHF. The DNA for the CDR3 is TGTGCCTGGAGTGGCCAGCCAAATTCACCCCTCCACTTT.

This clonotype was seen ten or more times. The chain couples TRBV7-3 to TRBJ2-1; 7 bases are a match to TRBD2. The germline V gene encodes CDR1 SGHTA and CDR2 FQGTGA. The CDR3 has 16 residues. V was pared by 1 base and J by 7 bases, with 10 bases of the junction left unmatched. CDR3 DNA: TGTGCCAGCAGCTTAATGGGGGAGGGCCTCGTTAATGAGCAGTTCTTC. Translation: CASSLMGEGLVNEQFF.

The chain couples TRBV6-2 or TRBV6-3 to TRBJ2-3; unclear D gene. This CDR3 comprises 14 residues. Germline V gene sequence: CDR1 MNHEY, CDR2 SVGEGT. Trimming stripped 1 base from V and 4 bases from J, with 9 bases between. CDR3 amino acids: CASSYLSLADTQYF. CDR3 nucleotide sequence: TGTGCCAGCAGTTACTTATCCCTCGCAGATACGCAGTATTTT.

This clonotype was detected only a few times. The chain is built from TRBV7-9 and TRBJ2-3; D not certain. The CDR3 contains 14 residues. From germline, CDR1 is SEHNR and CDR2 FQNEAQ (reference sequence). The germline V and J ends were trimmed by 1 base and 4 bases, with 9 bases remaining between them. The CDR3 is CASSLEGYPDTQYF. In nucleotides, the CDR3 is TGTGCCAGCAGCTTAGAAGGGTATCCAGATACGCAGTATTTT.

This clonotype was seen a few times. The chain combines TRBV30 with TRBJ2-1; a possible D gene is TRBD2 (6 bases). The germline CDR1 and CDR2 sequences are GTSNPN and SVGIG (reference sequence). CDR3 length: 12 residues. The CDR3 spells CAVGDLANEQFF. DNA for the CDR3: TGTGCGGTTGGGGACTTAGCCAATGAGCAGTTCTTC.

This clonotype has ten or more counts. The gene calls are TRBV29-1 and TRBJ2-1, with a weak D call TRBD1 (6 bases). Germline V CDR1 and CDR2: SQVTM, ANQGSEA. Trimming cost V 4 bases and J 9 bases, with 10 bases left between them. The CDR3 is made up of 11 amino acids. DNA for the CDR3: TGCAGCGTTGGGACAGCGATTGAGCAGTTCTTC. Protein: CSVGTAIEQFF.

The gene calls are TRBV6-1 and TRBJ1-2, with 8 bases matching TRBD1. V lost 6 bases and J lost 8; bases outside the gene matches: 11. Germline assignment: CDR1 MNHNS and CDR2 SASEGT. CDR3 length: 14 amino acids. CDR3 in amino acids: CASSRRQGSGGYTF. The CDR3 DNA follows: TGTGCCAGCAGCCGCAGACAGGGGTCGGGAGGCTACACCTTC.

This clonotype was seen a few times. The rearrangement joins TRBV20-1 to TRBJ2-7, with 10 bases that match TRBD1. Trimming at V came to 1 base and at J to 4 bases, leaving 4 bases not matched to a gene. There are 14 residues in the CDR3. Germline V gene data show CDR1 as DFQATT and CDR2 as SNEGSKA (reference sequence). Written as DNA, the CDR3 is TGCAGTGCTAGAGGGGACAGGGGAGTGTACGAGCAGTACTTC. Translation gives CSARGDRGVYEQYF.

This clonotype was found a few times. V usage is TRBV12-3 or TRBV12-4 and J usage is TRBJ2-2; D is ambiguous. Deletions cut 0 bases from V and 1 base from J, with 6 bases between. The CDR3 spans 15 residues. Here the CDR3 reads CASSLAGMNTGELFF. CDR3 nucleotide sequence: TGTGCCAGCAGTTTAGCAGGGATGAACACCGGGGAGCTGTTTTTT.

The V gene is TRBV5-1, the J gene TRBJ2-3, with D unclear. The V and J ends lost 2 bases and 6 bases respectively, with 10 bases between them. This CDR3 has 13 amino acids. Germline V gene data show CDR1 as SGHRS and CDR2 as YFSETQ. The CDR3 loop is CASSLDYGDTQYF. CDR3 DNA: TGCGCCAGCAGCTTAGATTATGGGGATACGCAGTATTTT.